The TCR beta chain under discussion was sequenced for a study of response to subunit inactivated influenza vaccine. TCRdb reanalysed the RT-PCR reads using MiXCR and keeps one entry per CDR3 protein. The sample shows about 480,000 distinct CDR3 sequences, roughly 23% of them seen only once. General study findings and limits: Researchers suggested that each seasonal influenza vaccination recruits few new T cells.

Concerning this clonotype itself: Antigen specificity is unknown.

The length of the CDR3 is 14 residues. J lost 0 bases, V lost 7 bases, and 6 bases had no gene match. In germline, CDR1 is SQVTM, CDR2 ANQGSEA. The chain links TRBV29-1 to TRBJ1-1; 9 bases agree with TRBD1. The receptor comes from a man over 45 who received an inactivated influenza vaccine. The sequencing used CD4+ T cells sorted from PBMCs, collected roughly 5 days after vaccination. In DNA form, the CDR3 reads TGCAGCGCACGACAGGGGGGCCTGAACACTGAAGCTTTCTTT. It is translated as CSARQGGLNTEAFF. The whole variable domain, remainder taken from reference TRBV29-1 and TRBJ1-1, is SAVISQKPSRDICQRGTSLTIQCQVDSQVTMMFWYRQQPGQSLTLIATANQGSEATYESGFVIDKFPISRPNLTFSTLTVSNMSPEDSSIYLCSARQGGLNTEAFFGQGTRLTVV.